The TCR beta chain described here comes from a study of cytomegalovirus exposure and HLA in healthy donors. Study-level background: Across a few hundred genotyped donors, 81% landed in the Caucasian-associated ancestry cluster.

The CDR3 is 13 residues long. From germline, CDR1 is MDHEN and CDR2 SYDVKM. Trimming cost V 3 bases and J 11 bases, with 16 bases left between them. As regards this clone: Its antigen is undetermined.

PCR amplification relied on 60 Vbeta primers (plus 13 Jbeta primers). Using immunoSEQ multiplex PCR, the repertoire was profiled, and TCRdb retains in-frame clones only, with some absent. Seen here are around 140,000 clones, over 80% observed once, and the top ten hold 1.5% to 1.9%. Findings of the study overall: Earlier results showed most TCR beta V segments being productive about 90% or about 30% of the time. Later analysis identified a missense DCLRE1C variant that was linked to TCR beta V- and J-gene trimming.

The specimen sequenced was PBMCs. The clonotype originates from a man aged 40-50 years in good health and CMV-seronegative. V and J are TRBV28 and TRBJ1-1; tentative D call: TRBD1 (6 bases). The CDR3 sequence: CASSFLGHGEAFF. CDR3 coding DNA: TGTGCCAGCAGTTTCCTGGGACATGGTGAGGCTTTCTTT.